This T cell receptor (beta chain) was obtained from a study of T cell changes during pregnancy in multiple sclerosis. Some clones are missing from TCRdb's copy, which holds only in-frame ones; the method was immunoSEQ multiplex PCR. In the table there are 110,000 or so clones, approximately 93% of which are singletons. CDR1 is MNHEY and CDR2 is SMNVEV in the germline V gene (reference sequence). V lost 6 bases to trimming and J lost 4 bases, with 18 bases between them. The CDR3 runs to 15 residues. This TCR derives from a female donor with multiple sclerosis, enrolled in a pregnancy study. The source was peripheral blood, collected before pregnancy. V is TRBV27 and J is TRBJ2-5; the D is unclear. Here the CDR3 DNA reads TGTGCCAGCAGCCAATTCGGGTATCGACCAGAGACCCAGTACTTC. It translates to CASSQFGYRPETQYF.